Listed below are T cell receptor beta chains from one sample, sequenced in a study of vaccination and CD4 T cells after COVID-19. What these receptors recognize is not known. Via MiXCR, TCRdb re-called the PCR reads, giving one row per CDR3 protein. This table holds over 15,000 distinct CDR3 sequences, roughly three fifths found once. Sample: CD4+ T cells from blood, cultured in vitro. These receptors all come from a human donor who had recovered from COVID-19. Each CDR3 is given with its conserved first and last residue. The D gene is left open where the match is weak. Some rows mark clone size as missing; the rest say once, few, many or name a class of expanded clone.

J gene,D gene,clone size,V gene,CDR3 protein,CDR3 DNA
TRBJ2-2,.,.,TRBV11-3,CASSTLGEDTGELFF,TGTGCCAGCAGCACCCTTGGGGAGGACACCGGGGAGCTGTTTTTT
TRBJ2-1,.,.,TRBV19,CASSIGANNEQFF,TGTGCCAGTAGTATAGGTGCCAACAATGAGCAGTTCTTC
TRBJ2-7,TRBD2,.,TRBV5-1,CASSSSGGVYEQYF,TGCGCCAGCAGCTCCAGCGGGGGGGTTTACGAGCAGTACTTC
TRBJ2-2,.,few,TRBV11-3,CASSQRSNTGELFF,TGTGCCAGCAGCCAGAGATCGAACACCGGGGAGCTGTTTTTT
TRBJ1-2,TRBD1,few,TRBV2,CASREQGAVYGYTF,TGTGCCAGCAGGGAACAGGGGGCGGTCTATGGCTACACCTTC
TRBJ1-6,TRBD1,few,TRBV7-9,CASSSGQGGSYNSPLHF,TGTGCCAGCAGCTCCGGACAGGGAGGGTCCTATAATTCACCCCTCCACTTT
TRBJ1-5,.,few,TRBV27,CASSSRRTYSNQPQHF,TGTGCCAGCAGTTCCCGACGGACCTATAGCAATCAGCCCCAGCATTTT
TRBJ2-1,.,.,TRBV20-1,CSASFVGTATINEQFF,TGCAGTGCTAGTTTCGTTGGGACTGCGACTATTAATGAGCAGTTCTTC
TRBJ2-5,.,.,TRBV11-3,CASSRRQNQQETQYF,TGTGCCAGCAGCCGTAGACAGAACCAACAAGAGACCCAGTACTTC
TRBJ2-5,TRBD2,.,TRBV5-4,CASSLGGLAVLRETQYF,TGTGCCAGCAGCTTGGGTGGACTAGCGGTCCTCAGGGAGACCCAGTACTTC
TRBJ2-7,.,.,TRBV15,CATSRDQGEQYF,TGTGCCACCAGCAGAGATCAGGGGGAGCAGTACTTC
TRBJ2-5,TRBD2,.,TRBV19,CASRLAGETQYF,TGTGCCAGTAGGTTAGCGGGAGAGACCCAGTACTTC
TRBJ1-6,.,.,TRBV12-3/TRBV12-4,CASSLDRSNSPLHF,TGTGCCAGCAGTCTCGACAGAAGTAATTCACCCCTCCACTTT
TRBJ2-4,.,.,TRBV7-3,CASSLPGSKNIQYF,TGTGCCAGCAGCCTCCCAGGGTCCAAAAACATTCAGTACTTC
TRBJ1-6,.,.,TRBV6-5,CASSSGPYNSPLHF,TGTGCCAGCAGTTCGGGCCCCTATAATTCACCCCTCCACTTT
TRBJ2-5,TRBD2,few,TRBV20-1,CSATFGRAYETQYF,TGCAGTGCTACTTTCGGGAGGGCCTACGAGACCCAGTACTTC
TRBJ1-1,.,few,TRBV19,CASSIGRQGGTEAFF,TGTGCCAGTAGTATAGGGAGGCAGGGCGGCACTGAAGCTTTCTTT
TRBJ1-1,.,.,TRBV19,CASSITVMNTEAFF,TGTGCCAGTAGTATCACAGTGATGAACACTGAAGCTTTCTTT
TRBJ1-1,.,few,TRBV30,CAWIGRLLVRTEAFF,TGTGCCTGGATCGGCCGGCTTCTCGTCCGCACTGAAGCTTTCTTT
TRBJ1-2,.,.,TRBV5-1,CASRGTEYGYTF,TGCGCCAGCAGGGGGACGGAGTATGGCTACACCTTC
TRBJ2-2,.,.,TRBV5-1,CASSLGHTNTGELFF,TGCGCCAGCAGCTTGGGGCATACGAACACCGGGGAGCTGTTTTTT
TRBJ1-5,.,.,TRBV6-5,CASSHWDRYNQPQHF,TGTGCCAGCAGTCACTGGGACCGCTACAATCAGCCCCAGCATTTT
TRBJ2-7,.,.,TRBV6-2/TRBV6-3,CASRHRDTSYEQYF,TGTGCCAGCAGACACCGGGACACCTCCTACGAGCAGTACTTC
TRBJ1-1,.,few,TRBV5-4,CASSLAGRGTEAFF,TGTGCCAGCAGCTTGGCAGGGCGGGGCACTGAAGCTTTCTTT
TRBJ1-1,TRBD1,.,TRBV11-1,CASSDTGEFEAFF,TGTGCCAGCAGCGACACAGGGGAATTTGAAGCTTTCTTT
TRBJ2-7,.,few,TRBV2,CASSKDKDLYEQYF,TGTGCCAGCAGTAAGGACAAGGACCTCTACGAGCAGTACTTC
TRBJ2-5,TRBD2,few,TRBV20-1,CSARSRLAGTRGTQYF,TGCAGTGCTAGATCGAGACTAGCGGGGACGCGCGGGACCCAGTACTTC
TRBJ2-3,.,few,TRBV15,CATSRDWASTDTQYF,TGTGCCACCAGCAGAGATTGGGCTAGCACAGATACGCAGTATTTT
TRBJ2-3,.,.,TRBV19,CASSMGRRGDTQYF,TGTGCCAGTAGTATGGGACGGAGAGGAGATACGCAGTATTTT
TRBJ2-7,.,.,TRBV2,CASSEYAVPPYEQYF,TGTGCCAGCAGTGAATATGCGGTACCACCCTACGAGCAGTACTTC
TRBJ2-7,TRBD1,.,TRBV2,CASRAGQGAFNEQYF,TGTGCCAGCAGGGCGGGACAGGGGGCTTTTAACGAGCAGTACTTC
TRBJ2-7,TRBD1,.,TRBV10-3,CAIRDRTYEQYF,TGTGCCATCAGGGACAGGACCTACGAGCAGTACTTC
TRBJ2-6,.,.,TRBV29-1,CSVGQGKSGANVLTF,TGCAGCGTTGGCCAGGGGAAGTCTGGGGCCAACGTCCTGACTTTC
TRBJ1-1,.,few,TRBV11-1,CASSLDGWNTEAFF,TGTGCCAGCAGCTTGGACGGGTGGAACACTGAAGCTTTCTTT
TRBJ2-5,TRBD2,.,TRBV15,CATSRAREAQETQYF,TGTGCCACCAGCAGAGCGCGGGAGGCCCAAGAGACCCAGTACTTC
TRBJ2-1,.,.,TRBV2,CASRLQTTGNEQFF,TGTGCCAGCCGCCTCCAAACAACGGGGAATGAGCAGTTCTTC
TRBJ1-2,TRBD1,few,TRBV2,CASSRLSGQNYGYTF,TGTGCCAGCAGTAGATTATCGGGACAGAACTATGGCTACACCTTC
TRBJ2-3,TRBD1,.,TRBV12-3/TRBV12-4,CASSLARDRPSTDTQYF,TGTGCCAGCAGTTTAGCTCGGGACAGGCCGAGCACAGATACGCAGTATTTT
TRBJ2-2,.,few,TRBV28,CASSGPLVAGELFF,TGTGCCAGCAGTGGCCCGCTGGTTGCCGGGGAGCTGTTTTTT
TRBJ2-3,TRBD2,.,TRBV10-1,CASGAGRTDTQYF,TGCGCCAGCGGAGCGGGGCGCACAGATACGCAGTATTTT
TRBJ2-3,.,few,TRBV20-1,CSASNADTQYF,TGCAGTGCTTCAAATGCAGATACGCAGTATTTT